Given below is one T cell receptor (beta chain) in context. J gave up 6 bases and V 2 bases, and 2 bases lay outside the gene matches. In germline, CDR1 is MNHEY, CDR2 SVGAGI. The CDR3 has 13 amino acids. TCRdb's table, derived via immunoSEQ multiplex PCR, lists solely in-frame clones and lacks some. The sample carries over 80,000 clones, over 75% recorded once. The sample belongs to a study of T cell changes during pregnancy in multiple sclerosis. This sequence was found in a female donor in good health, enrolled as a control in a pregnancy study. The source material was peripheral blood, sampled in the second trimester of pregnancy. The V gene is TRBV6-5, the J gene TRBJ2-7; 9 positions agree with TRBD1. CDR3 sequence reads: CASSYDRGGEQYF. CDR3 DNA sequence: TGTGCCAGCAGTTACGACAGGGGGGGCGAGCAGTACTTC.